Listed below are T cell receptor beta chains from one sample, sequenced in a study of OX40 agonist ivuxolimab in advanced cancers. Produced via immunoSEQ multiplex PCR; TCRdb's table is partial and in-frame only. The sample records about 31,000 clones, 90% to 95% being singletons. The source was CD4+ or CD8+ T cells sorted from blood, collected in a trial of the OX40 agonist ivuxolimab. Receptors were obtained from an adult with an advanced solid tumor such as melanoma, head and neck, liver or kidney cancer. The CDR3 runs from the conserved cysteine through the conserved F or W.

V,length,CDR3
TRBV7-3,12,CASSNFSRGYTF
TRBV4-2,15,CASSQPGQINEKLFF
TRBV4-3,15,CASSQDLWGAGGYTF
TRBV2,11,CASSEDTEAFF
TRBV9,13,CASSVEAGYEQYF
TRBV19,13,CASNVGGDNEQFF
TRBV4-1,18,CASSQGPRPSSYNSPLHF
TRBV5-3,14,CARTLTGDPGELFF
TRBV15,15,CATSRDLGGADEQYF
TRBV2,11,CASTPSTEAFF
TRBV7-2,15,CASRRSGVPYNEQFF
TRBV2,19,CASSEGRPSGGPSTDTQYF
TRBV27,14,CASSLYPSNTEAFF
TRBV6-5,13,CASSHRASYEQYF
TRBV13,14,CASSLWGLGEKLFF
TRBV27,15,CASSLSPADQETQYF
TRBV19,12,CASSPGHYEQYF
TRBV30,13,CAWKEGMNTEAFF
TRBV19,14,CASSTGQGNQPQHF
TRBV7-2,18,CASSSKGTSGNGAYEQYF
TRBV7-9,15,CASSLVIGQAVEQYF
TRBV27,17,CASSSLSTGTGFYEQYF
TRBV9,14,CASSPAGGLNEQFF
TRBV19,14,CASSLRGGNQPQHF
TRBV28,15,CASSELAVKRNEQFF
TRBV28,12,CASSFGSYEQYF
TRBV7-6,13,CASSSWWDYEQYF
TRBV11-2,14,CASSTTAGDEKLFF
TRBV6-5,13,CASSYRQGDGYTF
TRBV4-1,14,CASSPSGGGYEQYF
TRBV7-9,17,CASSPPLGHSNTGELFF
TRBV27,16,CASSLGDPSYNSPLHF
TRBV5-1,16,CASSPGQGVYQETQYF
TRBV7-9,15,CASSSSWGGDRGYTF
TRBV10-3,15,CAISESDPPHYEQYF
TRBV2,16,CASSEAIGQLQETQYF
TRBV5-4,15,CASSSPSTLYNEQFF
TRBV28,15,CASSIPGQGNQPQHF
TRBV6-1,15,CASSDGQFLIYGYTF
TRBV2,13,CASRGASGPEQYF
TRBV7-9,18,CASSSLTGGQGPNYGYTF
TRBV28,16,CASSPLAGGRYNEQFF